This T cell receptor beta chain stems from a study of T cell responses to AZD1222 COVID-19 vaccine. With 4 bases removed from V and 0 bases from J, the gap between germline ends came to 13 bases. Germline CDR1 LNHDA, CDR2 SQIVND (reference sequence). The CDR3 covers 15 residues. Points from the study as a whole: Across spike, vaccine-associated CD4 TCRs were found, dominant at 160-218 and 743-854. Samples come after the peak T cell response, not at day 14.

The assay was immunoSEQ multiplex PCR, and TCRdb's table has in-frame clones only and misses some. The sample lists some 120,000 clones; more than 70% were seen once. About this clone itself: Its antigen is undetermined.

The input for sequencing was peripheral blood, taken on day 0 of AZD1222 vaccination. The chain joins TRBV19 to TRBJ2-7; a possible D gene is TRBD2 (8 bases). This sequence was found in an adult in good health. The CDR3 reads CASSNGGDSSYEQYF. The CDR3 DNA is TGTGCCAGTAGTAACGGGGGGGACAGCTCCTACGAGCAGTACTTC.